A selection of T cell receptor beta chains follows, all from one sample in a study of CD8 T cells in Susac syndrome. One entry per CDR3 protein results from TCRdb running MiXCR on the immunoSEQ multiplex PCR reads. Among some 180,000 distinct CDR3 sequences, just under 95% were seen once, and the ten largest hold 0.09% to 0.1%. Material for sequencing was CD4+ T cells from PBMCs. The receptors shown here come from a human donor with Susac syndrome. Each CDR3 is given without its conserved first and last residue. Each record gives: CDR3 length, V gene, J gene, CDR3 protein.

CDR3 length: 19; V gene: TRBV11-1; J gene: TRBJ2-1; CDR3 protein: ASSSSGLGRRSGKTYNEQF
CDR3 length: 11; V gene: TRBV20-1; J gene: TRBJ1-5; CDR3 protein: SARGGGRQPQH
CDR3 length: 16; V gene: TRBV5-1; J gene: TRBJ2-5; CDR3 protein: ASSFGKLRTGPQETQY
CDR3 length: 15; V gene: TRBV10-2; J gene: TRBJ1-2; CDR3 protein: ASSEGLRPGGFYGYT
CDR3 length: 13; V gene: TRBV5-4; J gene: TRBJ1-1; CDR3 protein: ASSLASRVNTEAF
CDR3 length: 13; V gene: TRBV20-1; J gene: TRBJ1-2; CDR3 protein: SALQFDRVAGGYT
CDR3 length: 11; V gene: TRBV20-1; J gene: TRBJ1-2; CDR3 protein: SAQTGDGYGYT
CDR3 length: 12; V gene: TRBV29-1; J gene: TRBJ1-1; CDR3 protein: SVEKSHLGTEAF
CDR3 length: 13; V gene: TRBV6-2/TRBV6-3; J gene: TRBJ1-1; CDR3 protein: ASNLLGQGSTEAF
CDR3 length: 14; V gene: TRBV20-1; J gene: TRBJ2-1; CDR3 protein: SARPQGANTHDYQF
CDR3 length: 12; V gene: TRBV29-1; J gene: TRBJ2-1; CDR3 protein: SAEPGQGAVEQF
CDR3 length: 14; V gene: TRBV18; J gene: TRBJ2-3; CDR3 protein: ASSPPGRGRTDTQY
CDR3 length: 11; V gene: TRBV12-3/TRBV12-4; J gene: TRBJ2-1; CDR3 protein: AASLAGGNEQF
CDR3 length: 12; V gene: TRBV18; J gene: TRBJ2-5; CDR3 protein: ASSPQRGDETQY
CDR3 length: 10; V gene: TRBV2; J gene: TRBJ2-5; CDR3 protein: ASGASGETQY
CDR3 length: 14; V gene: TRBV20-1; J gene: TRBJ1-5; CDR3 protein: SAQSFEGFSNQPQH